Each of the 2 T cell receptor beta chains below was sequenced from the same sample in a study of T cell responses to AZD1222 COVID-19 vaccine (dated by TCRdb to 2020 to 2023). Receptors were amplified or captured by the immunoSEQ multiplex PCR assay. In its TCRdb copy, this immuneACCESS table keeps in-frame sequences only and misses some clones. Where compared with another copy, unresolved V genes explain less than half of these, and the others have no known cause. The sample contains 95,000 to 150,000 clones, roughly 82% of them found a single time. The top ten hold about a quarter of the sample. The sample's time point label, in plain terms: about 28 days (+/-7) after the second vaccine dose. Material: peripheral blood, obtained 28 days after the second AZD1222 dose. These receptors were taken from an adult who received the AZD1222 COVID-19 vaccine.

This clone was counted between two and nine times. The chain is built from TRBV12-1 and TRBJ1-6. TRBV12-1 is noted as a pseudogene. This CDR3 comprises 14 residues. This CDR3 reads CATTAPLRNSPLHF. The DNA for the CDR3 is TGTGCCACCACCGCCCCATTGCGCAATTCACCCCTCCACTTT.

The chain employs TRBV6-6 and TRBJ1-1; tentative D call: TRBD1 (6 bases). V was shortened by 3 bases and J by 2 bases, with 10 bases between the two germline ends. The CDR3 has 14 amino acids. CDR1 is MNHNY and CDR2 is SVGAGI in the germline V gene (reference sequence). The CDR3 region has the DNA TGTGCCAGCAGTTATGGGGACACCAACACTGAAGCTTTCTTT. Amino acid sequence: CASSYGDTNTEAFF.